The 20 T cell receptor beta chains below all came from one sample that was sequenced in a study of regulatory T cells in long-lasting Graves disease. Documented time point: persistent/refractory GD, antithyroid drugs over 5 years with positive TRAb. RNA isolated from PBMCs was used to make the TCR library. Relying on iRepertoire HTBI primers and Arm-PCR of CDR3 regions, the team built TCR beta libraries. TCRdb independently ran MiXCR on the multiplex PCR reads; one entry per CDR3 protein. The sample shows approximately 440,000 distinct CDR3 sequences, 23% of them seen only once. The specimen comprised peripheral blood mononuclear cells (PBMCs), sampled when the disease was refractory, from a patient treated with antithyroid drugs. The receptors here all came from a female donor with Graves disease.

To note about this clonotype: This likely traces to a read error, being one base from a far larger clone. No conserved phenylalanine or tryptophan is present at the end of the CDR3, so a read error is the likely explanation. The chain has TRBV11-1 and TRBJ2-2, with 14 bases lining up with TRBD2. CDR3 length: 15 amino acids. With V trimmed by 5 bases and J by 4 bases, 0 bases remained unmatched. Germline V CDR1 and CDR2: SGHAT, FQDESV (reference sequence). The CDR3, as DNA: TGTGCCAGCAGCGGACTAGCGGGAGGCACCGGGGAGCTGTTTCTT. This encodes CASSGLAGGTGELFL.

This chain connects TRBV9 to TRBJ2-7, with 7 bases identical to TRBD2. The V and J ends lost 7 bases and 3 bases, in that order; junction bases with no gene match: 10. CDR3 length: 14 amino acids. Germline CDR1 reads SGDLS; CDR2 reads YYNGEE. The DNA of the CDR3 is TGTGCCAGCGGAGGGACTAACTCCTTCTACGAGCAGTACTTC. Protein product: CASGGTNSFYEQYF. The full variable domain, completed using reference TRBV9 and TRBJ2-7, is DSGVTQTPKHLITATGQRVTLRCSPRSGDLSVYWYQQSLDQGLQFLIQYYNGEERAKGNILERFSAQQFPDLHSELNLSSLELGDSALYFCASGGTNSFYEQYFGPGTRLTVT.

V gene TRBV2 combines with J gene TRBJ1-1; tentative D call: TRBD1 (5 bases). V was pared by 6 bases and J by 5 bases, with 19 bases between. CDR3 length: 15 residues. Germline-derived CDR1 and CDR2 are SNHLY and FYNNEI. The CDR3 coding sequence is TGTGCCAGCAGCCCATCCGCCGGGGGGGGGACTGAAGCTTTCTTT. This sequence encodes CASSPSAGGGTEAFF. The whole variable domain, remainder taken from reference TRBV2 and TRBJ1-1, is EPEVTQTPSHQVTQMGQEVILRCVPISNHLYFYWYRQILGQKVEFLVSFYNNEISEKSEIFDDQFSVERPDGSNFTLKIRSTKLEDSAMYFCASSPSAGGGTEAFFGQGTRLTVV.

The chain has TRBV30 and TRBJ2-4, with D perhaps given as TRBD1 or TRBD2 (5 bases each). The germline V and J ends were trimmed by 7 bases and 6 bases, with 16 bases remaining between them. Germline V lookup: CDR1 GTSNPN, CDR2 SVGIG (reference sequence). The CDR3 loop spans 13 amino acids. The CDR3 bases are TGTGCCTCCAATCCGGGGACCGGAAACATTCAGTACTTC. This encodes CASNPGTGNIQYF. Based on the CDR3 plus reference TRBV30 and TRBJ2-4, the full variable domain is SQTIHQWPATLVQPVGSPLSLECTVEGTSNPNLYWYRQAAGRGLQLLFYSVGIGQISSEVPQNLSASRPQDRQFILSSKKLLLSDSGFYLCASNPGTGNIQYFGAGTRLSVL.

This clonotype appeared a few times. V and J are TRBV6-9 and TRBJ1-2; D gene ambiguous. Trimming stripped 1 base from V and 6 bases from J, with 6 bases between. The CDR3 consists of 12 residues. Germline V gene data show CDR1 as MNHGY and CDR2 as SVAAGI. The DNA for the CDR3 is TGTGCCAGCAGTTATTTACGGGATGGCTACACCTTC. Amino acid sequence: CASSYLRDGYTF.

This clonotype was seen many times. The chain's CDR3 is CASAGRTVHEQYF. The DNA for the CDR3 is TGTGCCAGCGCAGGGCGCACAGTCCACGAGCAGTACTTC. J is TRBJ2-7 and V is TRBV2, with a possible D match to TRBD1 (5 bases). V was cut by 8 bases and J by 5 bases, with 16 bases left in between. CDR3 size: 13 residues. Germline loops: CDR1 SNHLY, CDR2 FYNNEI.

This clonotype was counted at least ten times. The chain employs TRBV6-1 and TRBJ2-5; 8 bases match TRBD2. CDR3 size: 15 residues. The ends lost 4 bases at V and 1 base at J; junction bases unmatched: 5. The germline gives CDR1 MNHNS, CDR2 SASEGT. CDR3 amino acids: CASSGSGTLQETQYF. CDR3 DNA: TGTGCCAGCAGTGGTAGCGGGACCCTCCAAGAGACCCAGTACTTC.

This clonotype was observed at least ten times. J is TRBJ2-2 and V is TRBV12-3 or TRBV12-4; no firm D call. This CDR3 comprises 13 residues. V was cut by 2 bases and J by 4 bases, with 5 bases left in between. The CDR3 loop reads CASSLLGTGELFF. The CDR3 DNA is TGTGCCAGCAGTTTACTGGGCACCGGGGAGCTGTTTTTT.

This rearrangement joins TRBV28 to TRBJ1-1, with 8 bases aligning to TRBD1. V trimming: 11 bases; J trimming: 5 bases; junction bases outside the gene matches: 7. The CDR3 has 12 amino acids. The germline CDR1 and CDR2 sequences are MDHEN and SYDVKM. The chain's CDR3 is CAAAGGWTEAFF. For the CDR3, the DNA is TGTGCCGCCGCAGGGGGCTGGACTGAAGCTTTCTTT.

The table lists this clonotype with many counts. The chain links TRBV6-1 to TRBJ2-7; TRBD2 is a possible D gene (5 bases). Trimming removed 7 bases from V and 3 bases from J, with 10 bases in between. Germline CDR1 and CDR2: MNHNS and SASEGT. The CDR3 totals 12 residues. Here the CDR3 DNA reads TGTGCCAGCACTGAGGGATACTACGAGCAGTACTTC. Its protein product is CASTEGYYEQYF.

This clonotype has ten or more counts. The chain uses TRBV12-3 or TRBV12-4 and TRBJ1-1; tentative D call: TRBD1 (5 bases). The length of the CDR3 is 14 residues. V shed 6 bases and J shed 3 bases, with 14 bases lying between them. The CDR3 bases are TGTGCCAGCAGCAACCTCCGAGGGGACACTGAAGCTTTCTTT. Its translation: CASSNLRGDTEAFF.

The V gene is TRBV19, the J gene TRBJ1-5; D gene ambiguous. The V and J ends lost 0 bases and 2 bases respectively, with 11 bases between them. There are 16 residues in the CDR3. The V gene's germline CDR1 is LNHDA and CDR2 SQIVND (reference sequence). CDR3 loop: CASSIDGGRGNQPQHF. CDR3 bases: TGTGCCAGTAGTATAGATGGAGGGAGGGGCAATCAGCCCCAGCATTTT.

This clonotype was seen many times. The V and J genes are TRBV20-1 and TRBJ1-1; 8 positions agree with TRBD1. The CDR3 runs 15 residues. With V trimmed by 5 bases and J by 0 bases, 8 bases remained unmatched. Germline-derived CDR1 and CDR2 are DFQATT and SNEGSKA (reference sequence). Written as DNA, the CDR3 is TGCAGTGCTCGCTACTCAGGGGGCGTGAACACTGAAGCTTTCTTT. Protein sequence: CSARYSGGVNTEAFF.

About this clonotype itself: A much bigger clone sits one base away, suggesting this may be a read error. The chain has TRBV27 and TRBJ1-2; 12 nucleotides agree with TRBD1. Germline loops: CDR1 MNHEY, CDR2 SMNVEV (reference sequence). The CDR3 runs to 16 residues. CDR3 residues: CVSSQGTGGIGYGYTF. The CDR3 DNA follows: TGTGTCAGCAGCCAAGGGACAGGGGGCATCGGCTATGGCTACACCTTC.

A few counts support this clonotype. CDR3 residues: CASSLRLAGGELFF. The CDR3 region has the DNA TGTGCCAGCAGTTTAAGACTAGCGGGCGGGGAGCTGTTTTTT. This chain connects TRBV12-3 or TRBV12-4 to TRBJ2-2; 10 bases are a match to TRBD2. This CDR3 comprises 14 residues. J lost 7 bases, V lost 2 bases, and 1 base had no gene match.

This clonotype appeared many times. The rearrangement uses TRBV7-6 and TRBJ1-2; the D gene is possibly TRBD1 (5 bases). The CDR3 is made up of 15 amino acids. Per germline, CDR1 SGHVS and CDR2 FNYEAQ. V lost 1 base to trimming and J lost 2 bases, with 11 bases between them. This chain's CDR3 is CASSLVSTANYGYTF. DNA for the CDR3: TGTGCCAGCAGCTTAGTATCGACAGCGAACTATGGCTACACCTTC. The full variable domain, rest sourced from reference TRBV7-6 and TRBJ1-2, is GAGVSQSPRYKVTKRGQDVALRCDPISGHVSLYWYRQALGQGPEFLTYFNYEAQQDKSGLPNDRFSAERPEGSISTLTIQRTEQRDSAMYRCASSLVSTANYGYTFGSGTRLTVV.

To note about this clonotype: Germline and junction disagree at one end, which may indicate a read error. The rearrangement uses TRBV28 and TRBJ1-4; unclear D gene. Germline CDR1 reads MDHEN; CDR2 reads SYDVKM. The CDR3 spans 14 residues. The CDR3 sequence: CASSLSRMREKLFF. The CDR3 nucleotides read TGTGCCAGCAGTCTTTCCCGGATGCGAGAAAAGCTGTTTTTT. Full variable domain (missing parts from reference TRBV28 and TRBJ1-4): DVKVTQSSRYLVKRTGEKVFLECVQDMDHENMFWYRQDPGLGLRLIYFSYDVKMKEKGDIPEGYSVSREKKERFSLILESASTNQTSMYLCASSLSRMREKLFFGSGTQLSVL.

The chain carries TRBV5-1 and TRBJ2-2, with 9 bases that match TRBD2. Germline CDR1 reads SGHRS; CDR2 reads YFSETQ. The J segment lost 1 base and the V segment lost 2 bases, leaving 9 bases of the junction unmatched. The CDR3 spans 18 residues. CDR3 amino acids: CASSFWSSSGMNTGELFF. In DNA, the CDR3 is TGCGCCAGCAGCTTTTGGAGCTCTAGCGGGATGAACACCGGGGAGCTGTTTTTT.

This clonotype was counted many times. The chain employs TRBV28 and TRBJ1-4, with no clear D. Germline V lookup: CDR1 MDHEN, CDR2 SYDVKM. The CDR3 has 13 amino acids. The V gene lost 7 bases and the J gene lost 8 bases, with 14 bases spanning the gap. CDR3 protein: CASTRAIVEKLFF. In nucleotides, the CDR3 is TGTGCCAGCACAAGGGCTATCGTCGAAAAACTGTTTTTT.

The V call is TRBV29-1, the J call TRBJ1-1; D may be TRBD1 (6 bases). Deletions cut 5 bases from V and 0 bases from J, with 13 bases between. This CDR3 spans 14 amino acids. From germline, CDR1 is SQVTM and CDR2 ANQGSEA. The CDR3: CSVLLRGLNTEAFF. In DNA form, the CDR3 reads TGCAGCGTTCTTCTCAGGGGCCTGAACACTGAAGCTTTCTTT.